The T cell receptor beta chain described here comes from a study of Graves' ophthalmopathy and Graves' hyperthyroidism. Study background: Peripheral blood was gathered at first diagnosis, ahead of any treatment whatsoever. Findings of the study overall: The blood repertoire also included most expanded thyroid clonotypes above 0.001 frequency.

CDR3 length equals 15 residues. V lost 4 bases to trimming and J lost 4 bases; unmatched junction nucleotides: 8. Germline CDR1 reads PRHDT; CDR2 reads FYEKMQ (reference sequence). Many counts were recorded for this clonotype. The antigen remains undetermined. The PBMCs were taken from around 10 ml of fresh peripheral blood. Amplification of the TCR beta CDR3 regions used RNA transcripts (as template). HTBI primers primed a first-round RT-PCR, and a second-round multiplex PCR followed. TCRdb processed the multiplex PCR reads anew with MiXCR; each CDR3 protein has one entry. This sample has approximately 480,000 distinct CDR3 sequences; roughly an eighth occur once, and the top ten carry 8% to 10%.

The sample taken for sequencing was blood. The V call is TRBV13, the J call TRBJ2-7; the match to TRBD1 covers 9 bases. This TCR came from a woman in her twenties or thirties with Graves' ophthalmopathy. CDR3 bases: TGTGCCAGCAGCTCCCGGGACAGGGTCGTTTACGAGCAGTACTTC. This translates into CASSSRDRVVYEQYF. The complete variable domain, with remaining parts taken from reference TRBV13 and TRBJ2-7, reads AAGVIQSPRHLIKEKRETATLKCYPIPRHDTVYWYQQGPGQDPQFLISFYEKMQSDKGSIPDRFSAQQFSDYHSELNMSSLELGDSALYFCASSSRDRVVYEQYFGPGTRLTVT.